This T cell receptor beta chain was sequenced during a study of OX40 agonist ivuxolimab in advanced cancers. With respect to the entire study: The costimulatory receptor OX40 (CD134) was targeted by ivuxolimab, a fully human IgG2 agonistic monoclonal antibody. Among the 50 to 55 dose-escalation patients, some 19 had hepatocellular carcinoma, some 15 melanoma, 9 renal cell carcinoma and 9 head and neck cancer. In the dose-escalation cohort, around four fifths of patients were male, and the mean age was approximately 55 years, with a range of roughly 23 to 85. Intravenous ivuxolimab was administered to patients every 2 weeks at six dose levels: 0.01, 0.1, 0.3, 1.5, 3 and 10 mg/kg. Prior anti-PD-1, anti-PD-L1 or anti-CTLA-4 therapy was permitted, and roughly two fifths of dose-escalation patients had received checkpoint inhibitors. Peripheral TCRbeta sequencing aimed to test whether ivuxolimab altered TCR sequence diversity and caused clonal T-cell expansion. Three dose-escalation patients achieved partial responses, one with hepatocellular carcinoma and two with cutaneous melanoma. The paper covers the monotherapy dose-escalation part of the phase I ivuxolimab trial, which included N = 52 patients.

Worth noting for this clone: Its binding antigen is unknown. There are no base qualities to consult, and no much larger clone falls within one base.

The CDR3 contains 15 residues, cysteine and phenylalanine counted. CDR3 DNA is the only sequence kept; it has 45 bases, read in frame from the first base. V sheds 5 bases and J sheds 9 bases, leaving 20 bases between their ends. In the germline V gene (reference sequence), CDR1 corresponds to SEHNR and CDR2 to FQNEAQ. The full study reports these points: Low levels of normalized T-cell clonal expansion were also seen in some patients who did not respond. The antigen specificity of the peripheral T cells that underwent clonal expansion was not determined. In the 0.1-3.0 mg/kg groups, partial responders were among the patients with the lowest normalized peripheral clonal expansion, particularly in CD8+ T cells. After ivuxolimab, more expanded clones were found on average in CD8+ T cells than in CD4+ T cells. At doses from 0.1 to 3.0 mg/kg, clonal expansion was seen in both CD4+ and CD8+ blood T cells between baseline and week 6.

For sequencing of the TCRbeta CDR3 region, genomic DNA was extracted from the sorted cells. The immunoSEQ Assay was used to sequence the TCRbeta CDR3 regions. As stored in TCRdb, this immuneACCESS dataset retains in-frame rearrangements with V and J assigned. A fraction of the clones does not appear; measured against another copy, unresolved V genes explain less than half of the discrepancy, and the remainder lacks a known reason. In all, the sample holds 73,000 or so clones, and almost 90% of those were seen once. The ten largest clones capture over 0.75% of the sample. Patients with a history of autoimmune disease or receiving systemic immunosuppression were excluded from the trial. Peripheral blood for TCR sequencing was collected from all dose cohorts at baseline, on cycle 4 day 1, and on cycle 7 day 1. The samples were taken from a phase I, first-in-human, multicenter, open-label dose-escalation trial of ivuxolimab. Adults with locally advanced or metastatic melanoma, renal cell, hepatocellular, or head and neck squamous cell carcinoma were enrolled in the trial. Before TCR sequencing, CD4+ T cells and CD8+ T cells from peripheral blood were sorted into separate populations.

The sample consisted of CD4+ or CD8+ T cells sorted from blood, taken in a trial of the OX40 agonist ivuxolimab. The sequence was obtained from an adult with an advanced solid tumor such as melanoma, head and neck, liver or kidney cancer. This receptor chain uses TRBV7-9 and TRBJ1-5, with TRBD1 perhaps the D gene, on 5 matching bases. The nucleotide sequence reads TGTGCCAGCAGCCCGGGACGGAGCCCTCAATCGCCCCAGCATTTT. This is translated as CASSPGRSPQSPQHF.